These 31 T cell receptor beta chains were all obtained from the same sample, sequenced in a study of technical replicates of blood from a few donors. Some clones are missing from TCRdb's copy, which holds only in-frame ones; the method was immunoSEQ multiplex PCR. The repertoire holds approximately 81,000 clones, with approximately 75% as singletons. What was sequenced was PBMCs. These receptors all stem from a human donor in good health. Some clones in this sample may be carry-over from other donors' samples.

The J gene is TRBJ1-1, the V gene TRBV7-6, with D possibly being TRBD1 (6 bases). The CDR3 extends over 16 amino acids. Trimming removed 2 bases at V and 0 bases at J, with 13 bases between. Germline V lookup: CDR1 SGHVS, CDR2 FNYEAQ. The CDR3 DNA reads TGTGCCAGCAGCTTACACAGGGCCGGAATGAACACTGAAGCTTTCTTT. Its protein product is CASSLHRAGMNTEAFF.

V gene TRBV20-1 combines with J gene TRBJ2-7, with 7 bases lining up with TRBD2. CDR1 is DFQATT, CDR2 SNEGSKA, per germline (reference sequence). This CDR3 is 11 amino acids long. CDR3 residues: CGIGGDYEQYF. DNA of the CDR3: TGCGGGATTGGGGGGGACTACGAGCAGTACTTC.

V and J are TRBV18 and TRBJ2-5, with 8 bases lining up with TRBD1. CDR3 length equals 14 residues. V gave up 3 bases and J gave up 4 bases; unmatched junction bases: 4. Germline CDR1 KGHSH, CDR2 LQKENI. The CDR3 here is CASSPQGASETQYF. The CDR3 nucleotides read TGTGCCAGCTCACCTCAGGGGGCTTCAGAGACCCAGTACTTC.

V is TRBV30 and J is TRBJ1-3; TRBD1 might be the D (5 bases). The germline V and J ends were trimmed by 5 bases and 0 bases, with 8 bases remaining between them. Germline V gene sequence: CDR1 GTSNPN, CDR2 SVGIG (reference sequence). The CDR3 covers 13 residues. The CDR3 loop is CAWAQGSGNTIYF. CDR3 DNA sequence: TGTGCCTGGGCCCAGGGCTCTGGAAACACCATATATTTT.

The chain carries TRBV30 and TRBJ2-2; TRBD2 matches 8 bases. V was pared by 0 bases and J by 3 bases, with 3 bases of the junction left unmatched. From germline, CDR1 is GTSNPN and CDR2 SVGIG (reference sequence). This CDR3 has 15 amino acids. The CDR3 DNA sequence: TGTGCCTGGAGTGTGACGGGAGGGTACACCGGGGAGCTGTTTTTT. This codes for CAWSVTGGYTGELFF.

This clone was seen only once. V gene TRBV6-4 combines with J gene TRBJ2-5; TRBD1 matches at 8 bases. Per germline, CDR1 MRHNA and CDR2 SNTAGT. The CDR3 has 15 amino acids. V lost 6 bases and J lost 0; bases outside the gene matches: 6. In DNA form, the CDR3 reads TGTGCCAGCAGCGGCCGGACAGGGTACCAAGAGACCCAGTACTTC. This sequence encodes CASSGRTGYQETQYF.

The J gene is TRBJ1-6, the V gene TRBV7-2, with 7 positions matching TRBD1. The V gene end was trimmed by 5 bases and the J gene end by 8 bases; junction bases not matched to a gene: 9. CDR1 and CDR2 (germline): SGHTA, FQGNSA. There are 15 residues in the CDR3. CDR3 region: CASSPGDRPYSPLHF. The CDR3 region has the DNA TGTGCCAGCAGCCCAGGGGACAGACCCTATTCACCCCTCCACTTT.

This clone was observed once. This rearrangement joins TRBV7-3 to TRBJ2-1; 10 bases are shared with TRBD2. There are 15 residues in the CDR3. With V trimmed by 2 bases and J by 9 bases, 7 bases remained unmatched. CDR1 is SGHTA, CDR2 FQGTGA, per germline. The DNA for the CDR3 is TGTGCCAGCAGCTTACTAGCGGGAGTGAAAAGTGAGCAGTTCTTC. Protein product: CASSLLAGVKSEQFF.

This clone was observed a few times. The rearrangement uses TRBV10-3 and TRBJ2-5; the match to TRBD2 covers 13 bases. The CDR3 consists of 15 residues. Germline V CDR1 and CDR2: ENHRY, SYGVKD. The V gene end was trimmed by 6 bases and the J gene end by 3 bases; junction bases not matched to a gene: 4. This chain's CDR3 is CAIRGGLAGEETQYF. The CDR3 bases are TGTGCCATCAGAGGCGGACTAGCGGGAGAAGAGACCCAGTACTTC.

Only a few counts were recorded for this clone. The chain joins TRBV4-1 to TRBJ2-7; TRBD1 matches 9 bases. J gave up 5 bases and V 0 bases, and 14 bases lay outside the gene matches. CDR3 size: 18 residues. Germline CDR1 reads MGHRA; CDR2 reads YSYEKL. This CDR3 reads CASSQEEDRWGQGNEQYF. The CDR3 nucleotides read TGCGCCAGCAGCCAAGAAGAGGATCGGTGGGGACAGGGTAACGAGCAGTACTTC.

The rearrangement joins TRBV5-4 to TRBJ2-3; D is possibly TRBD1 (6 bases). This CDR3 region has 13 residues. Between the trimmed V and J ends, which lost 4 bases and 4 bases, there was a span of 10 bases. From germline, CDR1 is SGHNT and CDR2 YYREEE (reference sequence). The CDR3 spells CASSANRADTQYF. The CDR3 nucleotides are TGTGCCAGCAGCGCCAACAGGGCAGATACGCAGTATTTT.

This chain uses TRBV23-1 with TRBJ2-5; maybe TRBD1 (7 bases). TRBV23-1 is noted as an ORF with a role that remains uncertain. V lost 0 bases and J lost 3, with 17 bases in between. This CDR3 comprises 17 residues. CDR3 sequence (DNA): TGCGCCAGCAGTCAATCCTCCGCGGGACAGAGCAAAGAGACCCAGTACTTC. Translation: CASSQSSAGQSKETQYF.

Concerning this clone: One end of the junction varies from germline; a read error may be responsible. This chain connects TRBV29-1 to TRBJ1-2; perhaps TRBD1 as D (6 bases). Per germline, CDR1 SQVTM and CDR2 ANQGSEA. The CDR3 contains 13 residues. The CDR3 sequence is CSVEDAQARGTSF. CDR3 nucleotides: TGCAGCGTTGAAGATGCTCAGGCGAGGGGGACGTCCTTC. The complete variable domain, with remaining parts taken from reference TRBV29-1 and TRBJ1-2, reads SAVISQKPSRDICQRGTSLTIQCQVDSQVTMMFWYRQQPGQSLTLIATANQGSEATYESGFVIDKFPISRPNLTFSTLTVSNMSPEDSSIYLCSVEDAQARGTSFGSGTRLTVV.

This clone was observed a single time. The chain has TRBV27 and TRBJ1-5, with TRBD1 matching 8 bases. Germline assignment: CDR1 MNHEY and CDR2 SMNVEV (reference sequence). The ends lost 3 bases at V and 4 bases at J; junction bases unmatched: 5. The CDR3 is 15 residues long. The CDR3 is CASSFGQGANQPQHF. The CDR3 nucleotides read TGTGCCAGCAGTTTCGGGCAGGGGGCGAATCAGCCCCAGCATTTT.

V is TRBV30 and J is TRBJ1-1; TRBD1 matches at 10 bases. CDR1 and CDR2 (germline): GTSNPN, SVGIG (reference sequence). V shed 3 bases, J shed 5 bases, and the junction held 6 bases outside the gene matches. This CDR3 comprises 14 residues. The CDR3, as DNA: TGTGCCTGGAGGACGACAGGGGGCCGAACTGAAGCTTTCTTT. It encodes CAWRTTGGRTEAFF.

The chain is built from TRBV7-9 and TRBJ2-7; D is possibly TRBD1 (5 bases). The CDR3 is 12 amino acids. The germline CDR1 and CDR2 sequences are SEHNR and FQNEAQ (reference sequence). The V gene lost 0 bases and the J gene lost 8 bases, with 8 bases spanning the gap. The CDR3 bases are TGTGCCAGCAGCTTAGCGGGGCAGAAGCAGTACTTC. Translated, it gives CASSLAGQKQYF.

This clone was counted a few times. The genes are TRBV29-1 and TRBJ2-4; TRBD2 might be the D (7 bases). V lost 3 bases and J 7 bases, leaving 16 bases between the germline ends. CDR1 and CDR2 (germline): SQVTM, ANQGSEA. This CDR3 contains 14 residues. Here the CDR3 reads CSVDLGGGANIQYF. In DNA, the CDR3 is TGCAGCGTTGATTTGGGTGGGGGGGCCAACATTCAGTACTTC.

V and J are TRBV11-2 and TRBJ2-7; 10 bases are a match to TRBD2. The junction had 3 bases not matched to a gene; V was cut back by 5 bases and J by 2 bases. This CDR3 has 14 amino acids. Germline loops: CDR1 SGHAT, CDR2 FQNNGV. In DNA, the CDR3 is TGTGCCAGCAGCCACGGACTAGCGGCCTACGAGCAGTACTTC. As protein: CASSHGLAAYEQYF.

The CDR3 DNA sequence: TGTGCCAGCAGTTGGGGCGGGGGTCCTTCCTCCTACGAGCAGTACTTC. It yields the protein CASSWGGGPSSYEQYF. The chain carries TRBV28 and TRBJ2-7; 7 nucleotides agree with TRBD2. Germline V lookup: CDR1 MDHEN, CDR2 SYDVKM. The trim removed 4 bases at V and 0 bases at J, leaving 9 bases unmatched. There are 16 residues in the CDR3. Full variable domain (rest looked up from reference TRBV28 and TRBJ2-7): DVKVTQSSRYLVKRTGEKVFLECVQDMDHENMFWYRQDPGLGLRLIYFSYDVKMKEKGDIPEGYSVSREKKERFSLILESASTNQTSMYLCASSWGGGPSSYEQYFGPGTRLTVT.

Only a few counts were recorded for this clone. The V gene is TRBV27, the J gene TRBJ1-2; 9 bases are a match to TRBD1. Trimming cost V 7 bases and J 2 bases; bases outside gene matches: 5. Germline lookup yields CDR1 MNHEY and CDR2 SMNVEV (reference sequence). The CDR3 has 14 residues. CDR3 nucleotides: TGTGCCAGCACCGGGACAGGGAGGAACTATGGCTACACCTTC. It translates to CASTGTGRNYGYTF.

The rearrangement links TRBV6-5 to TRBJ2-7; D may be TRBD2 (5 bases). This CDR3 spans 13 amino acids. Between the trimmed V and J ends, which lost 2 bases and 6 bases, there was a span of 11 bases. Germline V gene data show CDR1 as MNHEY and CDR2 as SVGAGI. The DNA of the CDR3 is TGTGCCAGCAGTTACCCTGGCCGGGGCGAGCAGTACTTC. This translates into CASSYPGRGEQYF.

The chain combines TRBV30 with TRBJ2-1; no clear D gene. Germline lookup yields CDR1 GTSNPN and CDR2 SVGIG (reference sequence). Trimming took 2 bases from V and 7 from J, leaving 12 bases between them. The CDR3 totals 13 residues. CDR3 nucleotides: TGTGCCTGGAGTTGGCCCAATGGTAATGAGCAGTTCTTC. As protein: CAWSWPNGNEQFF.

The genes are TRBV5-4 and TRBJ2-7; D call uncertain. The CDR3 is made up of 11 amino acids. Germline V gives CDR1 SGHNT, CDR2 YYREEE (reference sequence). Trimming removed 2 bases from V and 7 bases from J, with 7 bases in between. CDR3 sequence reads: CASSFGLEQYF. The CDR3 DNA reads TGTGCCAGCAGCTTTGGGCTGGAGCAGTACTTC.

The V call is TRBV28, the J call TRBJ1-2, with D possibly being TRBD1 (5 bases). V lost 11 bases and J lost 1, with 14 bases in between. The CDR3 length is 13 residues. Germline V gene data show CDR1 as MDHEN and CDR2 as SYDVKM. The CDR3 sequence: CAYQGTSNYGYTF. The CDR3 nucleotides read TGTGCCTACCAGGGTACGAGTAACTATGGCTACACCTTC.

This sequence joins TRBV4-1 and TRBJ1-2; TRBD1 matches at 12 bases. Germline V gives CDR1 MGHRA, CDR2 YSYEKL. V was clipped by 0 bases and J by 6 bases; unmatched bases: 8. This CDR3 has 17 residues. CDR3 nucleotide sequence: TGCGCCAGCAGCCAAGAAGTATTAGGGACAGGGGGCCATGGCTACACCTTC. This sequence encodes CASSQEVLGTGGHGYTF.

This chain connects TRBV7-9 to TRBJ2-1, with 13 bases that match TRBD2. There are 15 residues in the CDR3. The junction had 3 bases not matched to a gene; V was cut back by 6 bases and J by 4 bases. Germline-derived CDR1 and CDR2 are SEHNR and FQNEAQ (reference sequence). DNA of the CDR3: TGTGCCAGCAGTAAGGGACTAGCGGGGTACAATGAGCAGTTCTTC. Encoded protein: CASSKGLAGYNEQFF. Full variable domain (rest looked up from reference TRBV7-9 and TRBJ2-1): DTGVSQNPRHKITKRGQNVTFRCDPISEHNRLYWYRQTLGQGPEFLTYFQNEAQLEKSRLLSDRFSAERPKGSFSTLEIQRTEQGDSAMYLCASSKGLAGYNEQFFGPGTRLTVL.

The rearrangement joins TRBV7-9 to TRBJ1-1, with 11 bases matching TRBD1. Germline V lookup: CDR1 SEHNR, CDR2 FQNEAQ (reference sequence). The junction had 10 bases not matched to a gene; V was cut back by 2 bases and J by 2 bases. This CDR3 comprises 18 residues. The CDR3 loop is CASSLRGTGGEKNTEAFF. The CDR3 DNA reads as TGTGCCAGCAGCTTACGCGGGACAGGGGGGGAGAAAAACACTGAAGCTTTCTTT.

This chain joins TRBV7-7 and TRBJ2-2; D possibly corresponds to TRBD2 (6 bases). Germline V lookup: CDR1 SSHAT, CDR2 FNYEAQ (reference sequence). There are 15 residues in the CDR3. With 5 bases removed from V and 0 bases from J, the gap between germline ends came to 10 bases. The CDR3 sequence is CASSRGTPNTGELFF. The DNA of the CDR3 is TGTGCCAGCAGCAGAGGGACTCCGAACACCGGGGAGCTGTTTTTT.

This chain joins TRBV18 and TRBJ2-7; D possibly corresponds to TRBD2 (7 bases). This CDR3 spans 15 amino acids. The V gene's germline CDR1 is KGHSH and CDR2 LQKENI. V lost 3 bases, J lost 4 bases, and 16 bases lay in between. CDR3 region: CASSPPRGGTYEQYF. DNA for the CDR3: TGTGCCAGCTCACCCCCTAGGGGGGGAACTTACGAGCAGTACTTC.

The V and J genes are TRBV27 and TRBJ2-7; D is perhaps TRBD1 (5 bases). CDR3 size: 16 residues. From germline, CDR1 is MNHEY and CDR2 SMNVEV (reference sequence). Trimming removed 4 bases from V and 2 bases from J, with 18 bases in between. The CDR3 reads CASSSLLTANPYEQYF. The CDR3, as DNA: TGTGCCAGCAGTTCGCTACTGACAGCGAATCCCTACGAGCAGTACTTC.

The chain combines TRBV29-1 with TRBJ2-3, with D uncertain. The germline CDR1 and CDR2 sequences are SQVTM and ANQGSEA. CDR3 length: 14 residues. The V gene lost 7 bases and the J gene lost 5 bases, with 19 bases spanning the gap. In DNA, the CDR3 is TGCAGCGCCACTCCCGACGCCACGGGAGATACGCAGTATTTT. Its protein product is CSATPDATGDTQYF.